The following is a TCR beta chain sequence with its context. Trimming left V 0 bases short and J 2 bases short, with 25 bases between. Germline loops: CDR1 LNHNV, CDR2 YYDKDF (reference sequence). This CDR3 comprises 20 residues. This sample was taken from a study of blood T cell repertoires in COVID-19. Study-level information: Italy, Spain and the United States were the sources of the convalescent and acute COVID-19 samples. Sample material is recorded as cDNA or gDNA derived from T cells, B-cell-depleted T cells, or PBMCs.

Original data processing: Estimates of nucleated cell counts were drawn from the amplification of reference gene primers. Measured with immunoSEQ multiplex PCR; TCRdb has only the in-frame clones, and not every one. Clone size and V and J calls were adopted from that table, with D and trimming inferred from the DNA. The repertoire has about 57,000 clones, roughly 78% of them found once; the top ten carry about 3%. The material sequenced was peripheral blood. The chain uses TRBV15 and TRBJ2-5; D remains ambiguous. The receptor comes from a man in his sixties with acute or convalescent COVID-19. The CDR3 sequence is CATSRDELSVFHDTQETQYF. CDR3 sequence (DNA): TGTGCCACCAGCAGAGATGAACTTTCCGTTTTTCACGACACTCAAGAGACCCAGTACTTC.